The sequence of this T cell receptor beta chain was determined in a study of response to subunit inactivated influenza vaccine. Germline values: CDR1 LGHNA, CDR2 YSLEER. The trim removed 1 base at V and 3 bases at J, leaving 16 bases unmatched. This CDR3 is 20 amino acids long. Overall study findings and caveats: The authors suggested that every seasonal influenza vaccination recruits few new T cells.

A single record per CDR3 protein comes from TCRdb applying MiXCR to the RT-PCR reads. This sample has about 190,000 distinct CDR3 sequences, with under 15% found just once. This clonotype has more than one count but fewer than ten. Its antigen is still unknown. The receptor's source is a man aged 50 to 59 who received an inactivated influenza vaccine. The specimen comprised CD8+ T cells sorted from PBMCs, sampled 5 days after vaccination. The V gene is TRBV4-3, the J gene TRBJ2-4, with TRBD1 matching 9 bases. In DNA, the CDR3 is TGCGCCAGCAGCCAAGCCCAAGCAGGGACAGGGTGGACGGGCAAAAACATTCAGTACTTC. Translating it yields CASSQAQAGTGWTGKNIQYF.